This T cell receptor beta chain was sequenced during a study of blood T cell repertoires in COVID-19. Study in general: Researchers got acute and convalescent COVID-19 samples from the United States, Italy and Spain. In each case, the material was cDNA or gDNA derived from T cells, B-cell-depleted T cells, or PBMCs.

Only a few counts were recorded for this clone. In the source study's methods: Reference gene primer amplification in the assay estimated nucleated cell counts. TCRdb's table, derived via immunoSEQ multiplex PCR, lists solely in-frame clones and lacks some. D and trimming were read from the DNA, whereas the V and J calls and clone size are those reported in that table. The sample consists of tens of thousands of clones, around 90% of them appearing once. The CDR3 is 15 residues long. The junction had 9 bases not matched to a gene; V was cut back by 5 bases and J by 4 bases. The V gene's germline CDR1 is PRHDT and CDR2 FYEKMQ (reference sequence).

The TCR was taken from a human donor in a cohort sampled during active COVID-19. Specimen: peripheral blood. The chain uses TRBV13 and TRBJ1-2; 8 bases are a match to TRBD1. This CDR3 is CASSLDRGAGYGYTF. The CDR3, as DNA: TGTGCCAGCAGCCTCGACAGGGGCGCTGGCTATGGCTACACCTTC.